This entry lists 28 T cell receptor beta chains sequenced from one sample in a study of OX40 agonist ivuxolimab in advanced cancers. Assay used: immunoSEQ multiplex PCR; TCRdb lists only in-frame clones, some missing. The sample holds about 30,000 clones, just over 90% seen once. The starting material was CD4+ or CD8+ T cells sorted from blood, obtained in a trial of the OX40 agonist ivuxolimab. The source of these receptors is an adult with an advanced solid tumor such as melanoma, head and neck, liver or kidney cancer.

The chain couples TRBV5-1 to TRBJ1-2; tentative D call: TRBD1 (5 bases). This CDR3 region has 15 residues. Germline V gives CDR1 SGHRS, CDR2 YFSETQ. V lost 0 bases and J 0 bases, leaving 9 bases between the germline ends. This CDR3 reads CASSLDSGPNYGYTF. The CDR3 region has the DNA TGCGCCAGCAGCTTGGACTCAGGGCCTAACTATGGCTACACCTTC.

DNA of the CDR3: TGCGCCAGCAGCCCCGGGACTAGCGGGATATTCGTACGCGAGCAGTACTTC. It is translated as CASSPGTSGIFVREQYF. The rearrangement links TRBV4-3 to TRBJ2-7, with 13 bases fitting TRBD2. V lost 4 bases to trimming and J lost 6 bases; unmatched junction nucleotides: 12. The length of the CDR3 is 17 residues. CDR1 is LGHNA and CDR2 is YSLEER in the germline V gene.

This chain connects TRBV7-9 to TRBJ1-5; D gene ambiguous. The V end was cut by 4 bases, the J end by 1 base, with 5 bases between. Looked up from germline, CDR1 is SEHNR and CDR2 is FQNEAQ (reference sequence). CDR3 length equals 13 residues. For the CDR3, the DNA is TGTGCCAGCAGCTCCGGGAGCAATCAGCCCCAGCATTTT. Protein product: CASSSGSNQPQHF.

The V gene is TRBV19, the J gene TRBJ2-2; D is possibly TRBD2 (6 bases). There are 17 residues in the CDR3. CDR1 LNHDA and CDR2 SQIVND come from the germline V gene (reference sequence). The V gene lost 4 bases and the J gene lost 4 bases, with 19 bases spanning the gap. CDR3 in DNA: TGTGCCAGTAGTACCTCCCTTCGGGGGAGTGTCACCGGGGAGCTGTTTTTT. Encoded protein: CASSTSLRGSVTGELFF. The full variable domain, its missing parts supplied by reference TRBV19 and TRBJ2-2, is DGGITQSPKYLFRKEGQNVTLSCEQNLNHDAMYWYRQDPGQGLRLIYYSQIVNDFQKGDIAEGYSVSREKKESFPLTVTSAQKNPTAFYLCASSTSLRGSVTGELFFGEGSRLTVL.

This clone has only one observation. This chain joins TRBV14 and TRBJ1-1; D ambiguous. The CDR3 is 14 residues long. CDR1 is SGHDN and CDR2 is FVKESK in the germline V gene. Between the trimmed V and J ends, which lost 1 base and 11 bases, there was a span of 17 bases. The CDR3, as DNA: TGTGCCAGCAGCCAAGTCGTCGGACTCCCAAAGGCTTTCTTT. Its protein product is CASSQVVGLPKAFF.

The rearrangement links TRBV4-3 to TRBJ2-1; 7 nucleotides line up with TRBD2. Losses at the gene ends were 0 bases for V and 7 bases for J; bases not matched to a gene: 9. CDR3 length equals 16 residues. Germline V gives CDR1 LGHNA, CDR2 YSLEER. CDR3 sequence: CASSQDAAGARNEQFF. As DNA, the CDR3 is TGCGCCAGCAGCCAAGATGCGGCGGGAGCAAGAAATGAGCAGTTCTTC.

V is TRBV29-1 and J is TRBJ2-7; 11 positions match TRBD1. V lost 3 bases, J lost 4 bases, and 2 bases stayed unmatched. This CDR3 contains 13 residues. Germline V lookup: CDR1 SQVTM, CDR2 ANQGSEA. The CDR3 reads CSVEGQGVYEQYF. The CDR3 DNA reads TGCAGCGTTGAGGGACAGGGGGTATACGAGCAGTACTTC.

V usage is TRBV7-9 and J usage is TRBJ1-1; D perhaps matches TRBD1 (5 bases). Trimming stripped 10 bases from V and 1 base from J, with 10 bases between. The CDR3 has 12 residues. The V gene's germline CDR1 is SEHNR and CDR2 FQNEAQ (reference sequence). CDR3 region: CAMAGSNTEAFF. The CDR3, as DNA: TGTGCCATGGCAGGGTCGAACACTGAAGCTTTCTTT.

This chain connects TRBV7-9 to TRBJ2-3; D not certain. Per germline, CDR1 SEHNR and CDR2 FQNEAQ (reference sequence). V lost 1 base, J lost 9 bases, and 11 bases lay in between. This CDR3 spans 13 amino acids. The CDR3 reads CASSLDLLATQYF. The CDR3 DNA is TGTGCCAGCAGCTTAGACTTACTTGCAACGCAGTATTTT.

The chain carries TRBV9 and TRBJ1-2; possibly TRBD1 for D (5 bases). CDR1 and CDR2 from the germline V gene are SGDLS and YYNGEE. V lost 0 bases and J 0 bases, leaving 15 bases between the germline ends. The CDR3 totals 17 residues. The CDR3 loop is CASSVAAGPSANYGYTF. CDR3 bases: TGTGCCAGCAGCGTAGCGGCAGGGCCCAGCGCTAACTATGGCTACACCTTC. The full variable domain, in which reference TRBV9 and TRBJ1-2 provide the parts outside the CDR3, is DSGVTQTPKHLITATGQRVTLRCSPRSGDLSVYWYQQSLDQGLQFLIQYYNGEERAKGNILERFSAQQFPDLHSELNLSSLELGDSALYFCASSVAAGPSANYGYTFGSGTRLTVV.

This chain links TRBV4-1 with TRBJ2-7, with D perhaps matching TRBD2 (5 bases). CDR3 size: 16 residues. Germline V gene data show CDR1 as MGHRA and CDR2 as YSYEKL. Deletions cut 0 bases from V and 2 bases from J, with 14 bases between. The CDR3 nucleotides are TGCGCCAGCAGCCAAGAGAACCGGGGTGTCGCCTACGAGCAGTACTTC. Amino acids: CASSQENRGVAYEQYF.

This chain joins TRBV19 and TRBJ2-7; 7 bases line up with TRBD2. Unmatched junction bases numbered 11, after V lost 6 bases and J lost 0 bases. The germline CDR1 and CDR2 sequences are LNHDA and SQIVND (reference sequence). The CDR3 totals 16 residues. The CDR3 nucleotides read TGTGCCAGTAGCCAACCTTCTAGCGGCTACTCCTACGAGCAGTACTTC. Protein sequence: CASSQPSSGYSYEQYF.

The CDR3 loop reads CASSIEGCRETQYF. DNA for the CDR3: TGTGCCAGTAGTATAGAAGGGTGCAGAGAGACCCAGTACTTC. V and J are TRBV19 and TRBJ2-5; D gene ambiguous. The CDR3 spans 14 residues. CDR1 and CDR2 (germline): LNHDA, SQIVND (reference sequence). V lost 0 bases and J lost 4, with 9 bases in between.

This clone is termed medium-sized. The rearrangement links TRBV5-1 to TRBJ2-2; D is unresolved. This CDR3 comprises 12 residues. With 4 bases removed from V and 6 bases from J, the gap between germline ends came to 7 bases. Germline V gives CDR1 SGHRS, CDR2 YFSETQ. CDR3 amino acids: CASSLGAGELFF. The CDR3 nucleotides read TGCGCCAGCAGCCTTGGGGCCGGGGAGCTGTTTTTT. The full variable domain, rest sourced from reference TRBV5-1 and TRBJ2-2, is KAGVTQTPRYLIKTRGQQVTLSCSPISGHRSVSWYQQTPGQGLQFLFEYFSETQRNKGNFPGRFSGRQFSNSRSEMNVSTLELGDSALYLCASSLGAGELFFGEGSRLTVL.

This clone appeared once. The chain is built from TRBV10-1 and TRBJ2-1; TRBD2 agrees at 10 bases. The junction had 12 bases not matched to a gene; V was cut back by 6 bases and J by 7 bases. The germline V gene has CDR1 WNHNN and CDR2 SYGVQD (reference sequence). The CDR3 is 16 amino acids. The CDR3 nucleotides read TGCGCCAGCAGCTACGGACTAGCGGACCCAACGAATGAGCAGTTCTTC. It specifies CASSYGLADPTNEQFF.

The V and J genes are TRBV2 and TRBJ2-7; 7 bases match TRBD1. There are 13 residues in the CDR3. Per the germline V gene, CDR1 is SNHLY and CDR2 is FYNNEI. V lost 7 bases and J lost 1; bases outside the gene matches: 4. DNA of the CDR3: TGTGCCAGCATGGACAGGATATCCTACGAGCAGTACTTC. Encoded protein: CASMDRISYEQYF.

Remarks on this clone: Other DNA sequences of this sample code for an identical CDR3. J is TRBJ1-5 and V is TRBV27; tentatively, D is TRBD1 (5 bases). V was trimmed by 0 bases and J by 2 bases, leaving 5 bases between them. CDR1 and CDR2 (germline): MNHEY, SMNVEV (reference sequence). This CDR3 contains 14 residues. CDR3 DNA sequence: TGTGCCAGCAGTTTATCGGGGGGCAATCAGCCCCAGCATTTT. Translating gives CASSLSGGNQPQHF.

This CDR3 reads CATSGLAAGTDTQYF. The CDR3 DNA follows: TGTGCCACCAGTGGGCTAGCGGCTGGCACAGATACGCAGTATTTT. The rearrangement links TRBV15 to TRBJ2-3, with 7 nucleotides matching TRBD2. V lost 6 bases, J lost 1 base, and 7 bases stayed unmatched. The CDR3 runs 15 residues. Germline values: CDR1 LNHNV, CDR2 YYDKDF (reference sequence).

The chain joins TRBV7-9 to TRBJ1-1; D gene ambiguous. V lost 5 bases and J 1 base, leaving 14 bases between the germline ends. Germline loops: CDR1 SEHNR, CDR2 FQNEAQ (reference sequence). The CDR3 totals 15 residues. CDR3: CASSPMDDWNTEAFF. CDR3 bases: TGTGCCAGCAGCCCTATGGACGATTGGAACACTGAAGCTTTCTTT.

This clone is judged medium-sized. The V call is TRBV15, the J call TRBJ1-3; D may be TRBD1 (5 bases). CDR1 and CDR2 from the germline V gene are LNHNV and YYDKDF (reference sequence). Trimming left V 3 bases short and J 0 bases short, with 12 bases between. This CDR3 has 16 residues. CDR3 protein: CATSRPDSFSGNTIYF. The CDR3, as DNA: TGTGCCACCAGCAGGCCCGACAGTTTCTCTGGAAACACCATATATTTT. The entire variable domain, with the rest obtained from reference TRBV15 and TRBJ1-3, is as follows: DAMVIQNPRYQVTQFGKPVTLSCSQTLNHNVMYWYQQKSSQAPKLLFHYYDKDFNNEADTPDNFQSRRPNTSFCFLDIRSPGLGDTAMYLCATSRPDSFSGNTIYFGEGSWLTVV.

The rearrangement uses TRBV9 and TRBJ2-1, with D possibly matching TRBD2 (6 bases). Trimming left V 3 bases short and J 6 bases short, with 25 bases between. From germline, CDR1 is SGDLS and CDR2 YYNGEE. The CDR3 extends over 18 amino acids. The CDR3 region is CASSALHAGTFTSNEQFF. In DNA, the CDR3 is TGTGCCAGCAGCGCCCTTCACGCGGGGACCTTCACCTCCAATGAGCAGTTCTTC. The whole variable domain, filled in from reference TRBV9 and TRBJ2-1, reads DSGVTQTPKHLITATGQRVTLRCSPRSGDLSVYWYQQSLDQGLQFLIQYYNGEERAKGNILERFSAQQFPDLHSELNLSSLELGDSALYFCASSALHAGTFTSNEQFFGPGTRLTVL.

The V and J genes are TRBV4-1 and TRBJ1-2; perhaps TRBD1 as D (5 bases). CDR1 MGHRA and CDR2 YSYEKL come from the germline V gene. Trimming stripped 1 base from V and 4 bases from J, with 22 bases between. This CDR3 has 18 residues. The CDR3 protein is CASSQGRLKTVNAYGYTF. CDR3 nucleotides: TGCGCCAGCAGCCAAGGTAGACTTAAGACAGTGAACGCCTATGGCTACACCTTC.

The V and J genes are TRBV11-2 and TRBJ2-2; TRBD2 aligns across 7 bases. This CDR3 is 17 amino acids long. The V and J ends lost 4 bases and 1 base, in that order; junction bases with no gene match: 9. Germline CDR1 and CDR2: SGHAT and FQNNGV. The CDR3: CASSYPGGWRNTGELFF. The CDR3, as DNA: TGTGCCAGCAGCTACCCCGGGGGGTGGAGGAACACCGGGGAGCTGTTTTTT. Full variable domain (remainder filled in from reference TRBV11-2 and TRBJ2-2): EAGVAQSPRYKIIEKRQSVAFWCNPISGHATLYWYQQILGQGPKLLIQFQNNGVVDDSQLPKDRFSAERLKGVDSTLKIQPAKLEDSAVYLCASSYPGGWRNTGELFFGEGSRLTVL.

The chain has TRBV7-2 and TRBJ1-2; D gene unclear. Germline CDR1 is SGHTA and CDR2 is FQGNSA. V was clipped by 5 bases and J by 4 bases, with 20 bases between them. CDR3 length equals 16 residues. CDR3 sequence (DNA): TGTGCCAGCAGCCCGACCCCACCGGACGGCCGCTATGGCTACACCTTC. Its protein is CASSPTPPDGRYGYTF.

This chain uses TRBV19 with TRBJ2-1, with 10 bases matching TRBD2. V was clipped by 4 bases and J by 4 bases; unmatched bases: 10. Looked up from germline, CDR1 is LNHDA and CDR2 is SQIVND (reference sequence). The CDR3 spans 17 residues. Written as DNA, the CDR3 is TGTGCCAGTAGTACAGCGGGGGGGACCCAAAATTACAATGAGCAGTTCTTC. Translation gives CASSTAGGTQNYNEQFF.

This clone was observed a handful of times. V is TRBV9 and J is TRBJ2-7; D is ambiguous. Germline V gives CDR1 SGDLS, CDR2 YYNGEE. Trimming pared 0 bases from V and 7 bases from J, leaving 8 bases between. This CDR3 has 12 amino acids. CDR3 in DNA: TGTGCCAGCAGCGTAGACGCCGGAGAGCAGTACTTC. This sequence encodes CASSVDAGEQYF.

The chain carries TRBV19 and TRBJ2-3, with TRBD2 matching 7 bases. V shed 10 bases and J 5 bases; nucleotides not matched to a gene: 12. This CDR3 has 14 amino acids. Germline lookup yields CDR1 LNHDA and CDR2 SQIVND (reference sequence). The CDR3 loop reads CATRWGEGRDTQYF. CDR3 DNA sequence: TGTGCCACCAGATGGGGGGAGGGCCGAGATACGCAGTATTTT.

This chain uses TRBV27 with TRBJ2-3; 13 positions match TRBD2. V lost 5 bases and J lost 4; bases outside the gene matches: 6. CDR3 length equals 16 residues. Per the germline V gene, CDR1 is MNHEY and CDR2 is SMNVEV (reference sequence). The CDR3 region is CASSPGTSGIADTQYF. The CDR3 DNA follows: TGTGCCAGCAGTCCGGGGACTAGCGGGATCGCAGATACGCAGTATTTT.